This T cell receptor beta chain is from a study of shared clonotypes between healthy human individuals. General study results and limits: Blood alone was sampled, and tissue repertoires likely differ.

Libraries were prepared by immunoSEQ multiplex PCR; TCRdb keeps only in-frame clonotypes and omits some of them. The sample lists under 1,100,000 clones, about 76% occurring once. In this sample, this clone turned up once. Antigen specificity is unknown. Per the germline V gene, CDR1 is KGHSH and CDR2 is LQKENI. Trimming removed 6 bases from V and 3 bases from J, with 14 bases in between. The CDR3 runs 15 residues. The donor cohort consisted entirely of Caucasian adults residing in Nashville, Tennessee. Sequenced: memory CD4+ T cells sorted from blood. Subset meaning: CD45RA-negative fraction. The chain uses TRBV18 and TRBJ1-4; possible D gene TRBD1, 5 bases. The sequence was collected from a man in his late teens or twenties in good health. The CDR3 here is CASSPRAKANEKLFF. The CDR3 DNA reads TGTGCCAGCTCCCCCAGGGCAAAGGCTAATGAAAAACTGTTTTTT.